The clone carrying this T cell receptor beta chain was seen only once. The data were obtained in a study of blood T cell repertoires in COVID-19. Study in general: T cells, B-cell-depleted T cells, or PBMCs provided the cDNA or gDNA that served as material.

Trimming removed 1 base at V and 1 base at J, with 12 bases between. This CDR3 spans 16 amino acids. From germline, CDR1 is LGHDT and CDR2 YNNKEL (reference sequence). Original handling: Estimation of nucleated cell counts was performed using reference gene primer amplification. TCRdb's table, derived via immunoSEQ multiplex PCR, lists solely in-frame clones and lacks some. V, J and clone size were drawn from that table, and D and trimming were deduced from the DNA. The table lists 110,000 to 150,000 clones, roughly 80% of them singletons. This chain connects TRBV3-1 (or the pseudogene TRBV3-2) to TRBJ2-3, with D possibly matching TRBD2 (5 bases). Input material: peripheral blood. The sequence derives from a man between 50 and 59 years old with active or convalescent COVID-19. The CDR3, as DNA: TGTGCCAGCAGCCAAGTACGGGAAGGCGGCACAGATACGCAGTATTTT. It specifies CASSQVREGGTDTQYF.